This entry describes one T cell receptor (beta chain). The data stem from a study of technical replicates of blood from a handful of donors. Germline CDR1 and CDR2: WNHNN and SYGVQD (reference sequence). There are 19 residues in the CDR3. J lost 6 bases, V lost 6 bases, and 24 bases had no gene match. The protocol was immunoSEQ multiplex PCR, while the TCRdb copy is restricted to in-frame clones and leaves out a portion. The table shows about 81,000 clones, with approximately 96% occurring only once. Specimen: T cells isolated from PBMCs. The chain carries TRBV10-1 and TRBJ2-7; TRBD1 aligns across 9 bases. This clonotype originated in a human donor in good health. CDR3 protein: CASRNRGRDGAIPTCEQYF. Written as DNA, the CDR3 is TGCGCCAGCAGGAACAGGGGGCGAGATGGGGCCATACCCACGTGCGAGCAGTACTTC.